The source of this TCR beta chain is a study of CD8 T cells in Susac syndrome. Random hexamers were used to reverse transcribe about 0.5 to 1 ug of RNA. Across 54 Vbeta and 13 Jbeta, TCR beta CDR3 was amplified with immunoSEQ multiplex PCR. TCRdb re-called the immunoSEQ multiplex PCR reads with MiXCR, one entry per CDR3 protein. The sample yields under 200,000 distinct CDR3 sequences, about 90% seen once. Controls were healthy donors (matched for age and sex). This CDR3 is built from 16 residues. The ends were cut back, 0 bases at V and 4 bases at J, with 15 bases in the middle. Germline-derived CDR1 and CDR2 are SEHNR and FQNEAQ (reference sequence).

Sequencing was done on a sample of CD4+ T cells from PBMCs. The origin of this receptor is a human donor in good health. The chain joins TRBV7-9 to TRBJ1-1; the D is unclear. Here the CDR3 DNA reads TGTGCCAGCAGCTTAGCGCTGGGAGGGCTAGGCACTGAAGCTTTCTTT. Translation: CASSLALGGLGTEAFF.